The T cell receptor beta chain under discussion was sequenced for a study of blood T cell repertoires in COVID-19. Whole-study context: Nucleic acid was either cDNA or gDNA, and it came from T cells, B-cell-depleted T cells, or PBMCs.

This clone was counted once. The V gene's germline CDR1 is LGHNA and CDR2 YSLEER. The CDR3 has 16 amino acids. Trimming pared 3 bases from V and 5 bases from J, leaving 17 bases between. As originally analysed: How many nucleated cells were present was estimated from reference gene primer amplification. Produced via immunoSEQ multiplex PCR; TCRdb's table is partial and in-frame only. V and J calls and clone size come straight from that table; D and trimming were deduced from the DNA. This sample has some 64,000 clones; roughly two thirds occur once, and the top ten carry around 4.9%. The sample comprised peripheral blood. The chain is built from TRBV4-3 and TRBJ2-1; D is possibly TRBD2 (6 bases). This receptor was taken from a woman between 65 and 79 years old with COVID-19, enrolled during active disease. The CDR3 bases are TGCGCCAGCAGCCAGAGGCGAGAGGAGGGTAACAATGAGCAGTTCTTC. Translated: CASSQRREEGNNEQFF.